This record concerns one T cell receptor beta chain sequence. Antigen: not known. Germline V CDR1 and CDR2: SNHLY, FYNNEI. Trimming shortened V by 5 bases and J by 2 bases, and 3 bases separated the two germline ends. The CDR3 sequence is 11 residues long. The study ran its PCR with 60 Vbeta and 13 Jbeta primers. TCRdb's copy holds only in-frame clones and misses some; the assay was immunoSEQ multiplex PCR. Recorded for this sample: about 160,000 clones. These data come from a study of cytomegalovirus exposure and HLA in healthy donors. General observations from the study: Most of the TCR beta V segments (in an earlier analysis) were productive either about 87% or about 30% of the time. According to reports, the classifier identified cytomegalovirus status with high specificity and sensitivity.

Input material: PBMCs. The chain uses TRBV2 and TRBJ2-5; no reliable D call. The TCR originated in a man aged 25-40 years in good health and CMV-seronegative. In DNA, the CDR3 is TGTGCCAGCAGTCCACAAGAGACCCAGTACTTC. Its protein product is CASSPQETQYF.